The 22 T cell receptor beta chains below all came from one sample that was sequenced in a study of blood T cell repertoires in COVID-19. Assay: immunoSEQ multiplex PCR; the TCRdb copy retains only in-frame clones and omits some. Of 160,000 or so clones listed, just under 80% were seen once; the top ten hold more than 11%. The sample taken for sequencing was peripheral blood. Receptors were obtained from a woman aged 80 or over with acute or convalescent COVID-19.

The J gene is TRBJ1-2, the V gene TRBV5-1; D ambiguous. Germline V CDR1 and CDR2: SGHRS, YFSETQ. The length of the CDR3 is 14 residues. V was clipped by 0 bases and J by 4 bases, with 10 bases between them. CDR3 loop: CASSLDSPLYGYTF. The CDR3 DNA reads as TGCGCCAGCAGCTTGGACAGTCCCCTCTATGGCTACACCTTC.

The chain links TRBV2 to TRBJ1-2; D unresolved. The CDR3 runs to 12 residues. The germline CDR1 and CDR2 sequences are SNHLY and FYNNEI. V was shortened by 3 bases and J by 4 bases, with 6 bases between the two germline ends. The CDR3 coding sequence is TGTGCCAGCAGTGAGGAGGTCTATGGCTACACCTTC. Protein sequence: CASSEEVYGYTF.

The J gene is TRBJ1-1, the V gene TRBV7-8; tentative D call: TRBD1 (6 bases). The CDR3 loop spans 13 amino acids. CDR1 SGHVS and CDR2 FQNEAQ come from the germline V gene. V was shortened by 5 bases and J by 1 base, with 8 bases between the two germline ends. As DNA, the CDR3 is TGTGCCAGCAGCCTGGACAGGAACACTGAAGCTTTCTTT. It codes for CASSLDRNTEAFF.

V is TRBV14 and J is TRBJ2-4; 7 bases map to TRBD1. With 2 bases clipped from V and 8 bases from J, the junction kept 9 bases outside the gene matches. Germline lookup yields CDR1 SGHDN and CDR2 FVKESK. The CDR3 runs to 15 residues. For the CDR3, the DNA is TGTGCCAGCAGCCAACAAACAGGGGCAGAAGACATTCAGTACTTC. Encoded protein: CASSQQTGAEDIQYF.

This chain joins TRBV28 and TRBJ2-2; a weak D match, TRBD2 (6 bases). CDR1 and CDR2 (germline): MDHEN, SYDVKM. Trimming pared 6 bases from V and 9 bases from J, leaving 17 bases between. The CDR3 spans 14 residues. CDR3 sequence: CASRKGTPPRELFF. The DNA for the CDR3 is TGTGCCAGCAGGAAAGGGACTCCCCCTCGGGAGCTGTTTTTT.

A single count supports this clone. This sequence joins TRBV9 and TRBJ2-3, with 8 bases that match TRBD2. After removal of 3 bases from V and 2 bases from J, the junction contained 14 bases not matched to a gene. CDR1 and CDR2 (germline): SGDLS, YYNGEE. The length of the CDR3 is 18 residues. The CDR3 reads CASSERTETSGNTDTQYF. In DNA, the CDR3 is TGTGCCAGCAGCGAGAGGACCGAAACTAGCGGAAACACAGATACGCAGTATTTT.

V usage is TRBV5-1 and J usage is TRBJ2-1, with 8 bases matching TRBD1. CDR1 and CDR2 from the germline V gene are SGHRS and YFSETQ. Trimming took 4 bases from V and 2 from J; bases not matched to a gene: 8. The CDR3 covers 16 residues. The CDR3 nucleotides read TGCGCCAGCAGCGGTGGGTCAGGGGGCACCTACAATGAGCAGTTCTTC. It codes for CASSGGSGGTYNEQFF.

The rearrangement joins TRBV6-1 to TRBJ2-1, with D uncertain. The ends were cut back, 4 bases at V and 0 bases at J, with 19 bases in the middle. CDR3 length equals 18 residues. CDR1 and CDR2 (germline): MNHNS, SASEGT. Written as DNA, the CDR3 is TGTGCCAGCAGTGCCCCGTGGGCAAAGACGCTCTCCTACAATGAGCAGTTCTTC. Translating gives CASSAPWAKTLSYNEQFF.

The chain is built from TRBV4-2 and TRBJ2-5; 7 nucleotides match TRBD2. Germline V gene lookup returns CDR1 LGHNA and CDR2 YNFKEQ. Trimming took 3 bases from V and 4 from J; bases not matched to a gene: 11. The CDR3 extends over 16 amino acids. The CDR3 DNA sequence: TGTGCCAGCAGCCAGGCGACCGGGGCGGGAGTAGAGACCCAGTACTTC. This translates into CASSQATGAGVETQYF.

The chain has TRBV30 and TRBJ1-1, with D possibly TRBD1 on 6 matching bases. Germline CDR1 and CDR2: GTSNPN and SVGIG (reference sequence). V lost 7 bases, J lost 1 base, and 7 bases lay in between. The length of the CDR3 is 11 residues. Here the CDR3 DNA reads TGTGCCTTGACAGGGAACACTGAAGCTTTCTTT. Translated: CALTGNTEAFF.

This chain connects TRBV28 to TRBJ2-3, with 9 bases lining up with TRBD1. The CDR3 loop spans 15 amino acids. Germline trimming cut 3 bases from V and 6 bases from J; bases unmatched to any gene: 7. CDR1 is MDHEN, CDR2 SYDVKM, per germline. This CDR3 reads CASSFGGQGLDTQYF. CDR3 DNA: TGTGCCAGCAGTTTCGGAGGACAGGGGTTGGATACGCAGTATTTT.

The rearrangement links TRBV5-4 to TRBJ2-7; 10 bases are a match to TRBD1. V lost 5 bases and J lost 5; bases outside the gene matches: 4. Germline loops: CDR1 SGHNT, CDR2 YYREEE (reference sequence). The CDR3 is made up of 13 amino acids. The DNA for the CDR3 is TGTGCCAGCAGGGCCGGGACAGGGGACGAGCAGTACTTC. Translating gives CASRAGTGDEQYF.

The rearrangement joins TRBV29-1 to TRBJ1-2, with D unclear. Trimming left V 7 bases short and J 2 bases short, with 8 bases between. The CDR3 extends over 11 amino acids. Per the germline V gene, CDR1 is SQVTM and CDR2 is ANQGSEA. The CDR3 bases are TGCAGCGGTACAGAAAACTATGGCTACACCTTC. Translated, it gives CSGTENYGYTF.

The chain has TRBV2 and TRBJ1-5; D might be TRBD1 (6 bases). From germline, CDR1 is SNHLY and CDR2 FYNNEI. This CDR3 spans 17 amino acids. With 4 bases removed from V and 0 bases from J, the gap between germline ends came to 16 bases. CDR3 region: CASSVRTGQFSNQPQHF. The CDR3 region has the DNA TGTGCCAGCAGTGTACGAACAGGGCAGTTTAGCAATCAGCCCCAGCATTTT.

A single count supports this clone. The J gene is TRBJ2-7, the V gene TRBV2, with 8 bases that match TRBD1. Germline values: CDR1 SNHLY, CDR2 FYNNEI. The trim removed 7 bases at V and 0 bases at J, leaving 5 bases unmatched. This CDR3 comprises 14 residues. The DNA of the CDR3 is TGTGCCAGCATGGGACAGGACCTCTCCTACGAGCAGTACTTC. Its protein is CASMGQDLSYEQYF.

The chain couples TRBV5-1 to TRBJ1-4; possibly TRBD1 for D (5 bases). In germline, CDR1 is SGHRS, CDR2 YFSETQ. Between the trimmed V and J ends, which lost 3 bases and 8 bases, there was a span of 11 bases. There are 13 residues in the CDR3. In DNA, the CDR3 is TGCGCCAGCAGCTGGGGGGACGGCGAAAAACTGTTTTTT. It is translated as CASSWGDGEKLFF. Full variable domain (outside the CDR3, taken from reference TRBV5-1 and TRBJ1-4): KAGVTQTPRYLIKTRGQQVTLSCSPISGHRSVSWYQQTPGQGLQFLFEYFSETQRNKGNFPGRFSGRQFSNSRSEMNVSTLELGDSALYLCASSWGDGEKLFFGSGTQLSVL.

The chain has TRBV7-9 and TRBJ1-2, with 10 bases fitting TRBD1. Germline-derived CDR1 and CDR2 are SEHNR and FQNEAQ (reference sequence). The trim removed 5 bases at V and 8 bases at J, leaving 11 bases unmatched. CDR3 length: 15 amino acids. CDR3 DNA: TGTGCCAGCAGCCGCCTGGACAGGGGGTTAGGGGGCTACACCTTC. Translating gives CASSRLDRGLGGYTF.

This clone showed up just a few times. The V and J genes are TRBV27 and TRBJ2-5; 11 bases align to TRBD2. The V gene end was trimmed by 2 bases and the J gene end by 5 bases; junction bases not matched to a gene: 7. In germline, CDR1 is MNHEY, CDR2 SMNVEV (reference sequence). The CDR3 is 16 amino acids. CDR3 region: CASSLLPSGGWETQYF. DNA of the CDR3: TGTGCCAGCAGTTTACTGCCTAGCGGGGGGTGGGAGACCCAGTACTTC.

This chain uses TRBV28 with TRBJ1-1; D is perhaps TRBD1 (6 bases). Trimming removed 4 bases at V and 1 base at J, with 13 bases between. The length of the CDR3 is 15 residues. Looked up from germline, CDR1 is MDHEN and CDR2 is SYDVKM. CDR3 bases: TGTGCCAGCAGTTCCCCCAGGGGACGGAACACTGAAGCTTTCTTT. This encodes CASSSPRGRNTEAFF.

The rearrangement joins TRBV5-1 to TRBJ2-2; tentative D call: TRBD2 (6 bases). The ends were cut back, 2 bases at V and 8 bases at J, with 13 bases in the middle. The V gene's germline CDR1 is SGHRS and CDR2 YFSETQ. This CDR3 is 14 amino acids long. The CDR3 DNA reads TGCGCCAGCAGCTTCAGGGAGGCAACTGGGGAGCTGTTTTTT. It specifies CASSFREATGELFF.

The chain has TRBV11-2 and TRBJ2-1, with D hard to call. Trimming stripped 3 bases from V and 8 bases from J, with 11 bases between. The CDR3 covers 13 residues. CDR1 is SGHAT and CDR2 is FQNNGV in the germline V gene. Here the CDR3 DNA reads TGTGCCAGCAGCTTCCCGAGCGCCCATGAGCAGTTCTTC. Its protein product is CASSFPSAHEQFF.

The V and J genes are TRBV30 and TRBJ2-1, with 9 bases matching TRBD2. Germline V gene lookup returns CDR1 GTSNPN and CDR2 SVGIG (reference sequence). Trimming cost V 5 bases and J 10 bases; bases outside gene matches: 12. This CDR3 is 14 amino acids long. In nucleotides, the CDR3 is TGTGCCTGGCGTCGGGTAGCGGGGGCACAGGAGCAGTTCTTC. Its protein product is CAWRRVAGAQEQFF.